This entry concerns a single T cell receptor (beta chain). What it binds is unknown. The sample has other DNA sequences that encode this CDR3 too. The source of the sample is a study of Ad26.COV2.S vaccination and SARS-CoV-2 variants. Study results and caveats: Whether participants received vaccine or placebo, their non-spike TCR breadth was similar. Breadth and depth estimates from TCRs may understate total T cell responses. Reports say spike-specific CD8+ and CD4+ T cell responses covered substantial breadth after vaccination. Placebo recipients showed lower spike-specific TCR breadth than vaccinees.

Some clones are missing from TCRdb's copy, which holds only in-frame ones; the method was immunoSEQ multiplex PCR. The sample lists over 110,000 clones, roughly 89% seen once, with 5% in the top ten. V lost 6 bases and J 6 bases, leaving 9 bases between the germline ends. This CDR3 spans 12 amino acids. Germline assignment: CDR1 SNHLY and CDR2 FYNNEI. Material: peripheral blood, obtained after recovery from COVID-19. This TCR derives from a human donor who had recovered from COVID-19. The chain couples TRBV2 to TRBJ2-1, with D hard to call. The CDR3: CASRTRGNEQFF. In DNA form, the CDR3 reads TGTGCCAGCAGGACCCGTGGCAATGAGCAGTTCTTC.